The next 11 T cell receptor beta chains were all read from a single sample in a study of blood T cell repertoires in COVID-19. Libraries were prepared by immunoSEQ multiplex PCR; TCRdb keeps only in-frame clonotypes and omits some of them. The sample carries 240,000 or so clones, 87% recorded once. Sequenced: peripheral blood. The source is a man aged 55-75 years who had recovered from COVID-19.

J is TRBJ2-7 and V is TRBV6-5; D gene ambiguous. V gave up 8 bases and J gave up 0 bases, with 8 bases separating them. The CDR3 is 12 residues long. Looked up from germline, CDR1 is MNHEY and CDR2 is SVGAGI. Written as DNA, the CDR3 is TGTGCCAGCGGTCCCAGCTCCTACGAGCAGTACTTC. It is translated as CASGPSSYEQYF.

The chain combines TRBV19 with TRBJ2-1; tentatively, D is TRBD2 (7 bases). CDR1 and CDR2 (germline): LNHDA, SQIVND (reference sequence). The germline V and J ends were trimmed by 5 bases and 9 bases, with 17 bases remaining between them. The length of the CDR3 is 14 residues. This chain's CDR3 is CASSWRGGRGEQFF. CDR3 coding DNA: TGTGCCAGTAGTTGGAGGGGGGGCCGCGGTGAGCAGTTCTTC.

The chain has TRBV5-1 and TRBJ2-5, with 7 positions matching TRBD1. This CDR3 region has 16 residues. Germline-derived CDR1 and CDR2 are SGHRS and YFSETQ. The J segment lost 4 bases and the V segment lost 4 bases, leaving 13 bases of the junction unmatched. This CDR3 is CASSPVKGGGGETQYF. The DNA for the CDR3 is TGCGCCAGCAGCCCCGTGAAAGGGGGCGGTGGAGAGACCCAGTACTTC.

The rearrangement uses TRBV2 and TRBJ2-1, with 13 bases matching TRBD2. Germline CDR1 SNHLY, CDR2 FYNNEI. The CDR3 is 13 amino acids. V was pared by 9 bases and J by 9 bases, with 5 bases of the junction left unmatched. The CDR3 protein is CARTSGGAGEQFF. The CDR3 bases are TGTGCCAGAACTAGCGGGGGGGCTGGTGAGCAGTTCTTC. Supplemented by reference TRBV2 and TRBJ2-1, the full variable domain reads EPEVTQTPSHQVTQMGQEVILRCVPISNHLYFYWYRQILGQKVEFLVSFYNNEISEKSEIFDDQFSVERPDGSNFTLKIRSTKLEDSAMYFCARTSGGAGEQFFGPGTRLTVL.

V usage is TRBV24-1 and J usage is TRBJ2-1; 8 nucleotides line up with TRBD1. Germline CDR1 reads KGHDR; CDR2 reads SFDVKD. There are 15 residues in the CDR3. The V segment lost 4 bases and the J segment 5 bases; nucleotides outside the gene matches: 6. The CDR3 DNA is TGTGCCACCAGTGACGACAGGGGTCCGAACAATGAGCAGTTCTTC. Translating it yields CATSDDRGPNNEQFF.

CDR3 sequence reads: CASSGQEYSPLHF. The CDR3, as DNA: TGTGCCAGCAGTGGACAGGAATATTCACCCCTCCACTTT. The chain carries TRBV2 and TRBJ1-6; tentative D call: TRBD1 (6 bases). V dropped 4 bases and J dropped 8 bases, with 9 bases sitting between them. Germline assignment: CDR1 SNHLY and CDR2 FYNNEI. The CDR3 is made up of 13 amino acids.

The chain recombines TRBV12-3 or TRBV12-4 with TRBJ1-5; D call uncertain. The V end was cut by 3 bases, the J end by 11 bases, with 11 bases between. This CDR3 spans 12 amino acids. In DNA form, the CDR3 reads TGTGCCAGCAGTTTTGCCTTAGTGGCCCAGCATTTT. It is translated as CASSFALVAQHF.

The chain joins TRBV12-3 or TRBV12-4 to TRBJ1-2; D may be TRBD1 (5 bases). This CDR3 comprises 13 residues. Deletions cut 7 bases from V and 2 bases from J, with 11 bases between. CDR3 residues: CASNQGYNYGYTF. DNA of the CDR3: TGTGCCAGCAACCAGGGATACAACTATGGCTACACCTTC.

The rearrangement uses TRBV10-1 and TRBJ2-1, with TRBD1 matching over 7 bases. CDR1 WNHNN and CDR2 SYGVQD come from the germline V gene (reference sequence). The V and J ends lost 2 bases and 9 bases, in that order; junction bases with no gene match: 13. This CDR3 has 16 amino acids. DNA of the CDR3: TGCGCCAGCAGTGAGAATAGGGGGCGGAAGAGGACTGAGCAGTTCTTC. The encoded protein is CASSENRGRKRTEQFF.

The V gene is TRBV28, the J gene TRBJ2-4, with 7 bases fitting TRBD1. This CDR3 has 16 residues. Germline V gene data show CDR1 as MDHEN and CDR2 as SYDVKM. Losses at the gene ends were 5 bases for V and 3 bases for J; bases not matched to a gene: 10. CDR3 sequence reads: CASSPGDSPIKNIQYF. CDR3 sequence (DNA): TGTGCCAGCAGTCCCGGGGACAGCCCAATCAAAAACATTCAGTACTTC. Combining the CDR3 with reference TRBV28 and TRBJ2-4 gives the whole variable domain DVKVTQSSRYLVKRTGEKVFLECVQDMDHENMFWYRQDPGLGLRLIYFSYDVKMKEKGDIPEGYSVSREKKERFSLILESASTNQTSMYLCASSPGDSPIKNIQYFGAGTRLSVL.

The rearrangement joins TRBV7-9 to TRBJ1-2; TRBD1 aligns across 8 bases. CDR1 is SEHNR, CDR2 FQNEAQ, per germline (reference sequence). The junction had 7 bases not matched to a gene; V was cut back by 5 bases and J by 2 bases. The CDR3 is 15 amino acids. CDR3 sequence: CASSPGGAGNYGYTF. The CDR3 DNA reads TGTGCCAGCAGCCCAGGGGGCGCGGGGAACTATGGCTACACCTTC.